Listed here are 20 T cell receptor beta chains from one sample, sequenced in a study of cytomegalovirus exposure and HLA in healthy donors. PCR involved 60 Vbeta and 13 Jbeta primers. Here immunoSEQ multiplex PCR was the method, and the copy in TCRdb shows in-frame clones only, minus some. This sample has about 160,000 clones, with roughly four fifths found just once. The sequenced sample consisted of PBMCs. The receptors stem from a female donor in good health and CMV-seronegative.

V is TRBV5-6 and J is TRBJ2-1; a possible D gene is TRBD2 (6 bases). Trimming cost V 1 base and J 9 bases, with 20 bases left between them. Germline V gene sequence: CDR1 SGHDT, CDR2 YYEEEE. CDR3 length equals 16 residues. DNA for the CDR3: TGTGCCAGCAGCTTGAGGGCCGGGGTCCACGGGGGTGAGCAGTTCTTC. Translation gives CASSLRAGVHGGEQFF.

The V gene is TRBV7-8, the J gene TRBJ1-1; weak D call: TRBD1 (6 bases). Trimming left V 4 bases short and J 2 bases short, with 11 bases between. The length of the CDR3 is 14 residues. Germline CDR1 SGHVS, CDR2 FQNEAQ. In DNA form, the CDR3 reads TGTGCCAGCAGCTCACAGGGTCGTAACACTGAAGCTTTCTTT. Translation gives CASSSQGRNTEAFF.

The rearrangement links TRBV9 to TRBJ2-1, with 9 bases lining up with TRBD2. V shed 2 bases, J shed 8 bases, and the junction held 5 bases outside the gene matches. The CDR3 contains 14 residues. Germline V CDR1 and CDR2: SGDLS, YYNGEE. In nucleotides, the CDR3 is TGTGCCAGCAGCGTGGGTAGCGGGAGTTATGAGCAGTTCTTC. This encodes CASSVGSGSYEQFF.

This clone was seen a few times. The chain couples TRBV6-6 to TRBJ2-3; D not resolved. V gave up 4 bases and J gave up 6 bases, with 8 bases separating them. CDR1 and CDR2 (germline): MNHNY, SVGAGI (reference sequence). This CDR3 has 12 amino acids. CDR3 DNA sequence: TGTGCCAGCAGTTGGAGCCAGGATACGCAGTATTTT. Translated: CASSWSQDTQYF.

The chain employs TRBV9 and TRBJ2-5, with TRBD2 matching over 12 bases. Germline lookup yields CDR1 SGDLS and CDR2 YYNGEE. The CDR3 extends over 16 amino acids. After removal of 3 bases from V and 5 bases from J, the junction contained 8 bases not matched to a gene. The CDR3 loop reads CASSGLSSGRVETQYF. CDR3 nucleotide sequence: TGTGCCAGCAGCGGCCTTTCTAGCGGGAGGGTCGAGACCCAGTACTTC.

The chain combines TRBV4-1 with TRBJ1-1; 7 nucleotides line up with TRBD1. Germline-derived CDR1 and CDR2 are MGHRA and YSYEKL. This CDR3 spans 15 amino acids. Trimming at V came to 4 bases and at J to 1 base, leaving 6 bases not matched to a gene. The CDR3 nucleotides read TGCGCCAGCAGCCCGCCGGGACAGCAGAACACTGAAGCTTTCTTT. Its translation: CASSPPGQQNTEAFF.

The chain combines TRBV5-1 with TRBJ2-5; 12 nucleotides align to TRBD2. V dropped 4 bases and J dropped 1; count of bases not matched to a gene: 5. The CDR3 has 16 amino acids. CDR1 is SGHRS, CDR2 YFSETQ, per germline. CDR3 amino acids: CASSPGLAGLQETQYF. The CDR3 nucleotides read TGCGCCAGCAGCCCGGGACTAGCGGGCCTCCAAGAGACCCAGTACTTC.

As to this clone: At the DNA level, this CDR3 is encoded by other sequences in the same sample as well. The chain is built from TRBV7-9 and TRBJ1-1; TRBD1 is a possible D gene (5 bases). Trimming removed 5 bases at V and 2 bases at J, with 18 bases between. Germline values: CDR1 SEHNR, CDR2 FQNEAQ (reference sequence). The CDR3 is made up of 16 amino acids. CDR3 sequence (DNA): TGTGCCAGCAGCCCGATCACGGGGGGGGTTAACACTGAAGCTTTCTTT. It codes for CASSPITGGVNTEAFF.

The chain employs TRBV4-1 and TRBJ2-3, with TRBD2 matching 14 bases. The trim removed 0 bases at V and 7 bases at J, leaving 9 bases unmatched. This CDR3 is built from 18 residues. Per the germline V gene, CDR1 is MGHRA and CDR2 is YSYEKL. CDR3 DNA: TGCGCCAGCAGCCAAGATCACGGGACTAGCGGGAGCTCAAATACGCAGTATTTT. Its protein product is CASSQDHGTSGSSNTQYF.

The chain combines TRBV28 with TRBJ2-6; D is undetermined. CDR3 length: 16 residues. Between the trimmed V and J ends, which lost 4 bases and 4 bases, there was a span of 14 bases. Germline-derived CDR1 and CDR2 are MDHEN and SYDVKM. CDR3 protein: CASSSPLAAGANVLTF. The CDR3 DNA reads as TGTGCCAGCAGTTCCCCCTTAGCCGCCGGGGCCAACGTCCTGACTTTC.

The chain's CDR3 is CASSITSGNTGELFF. Written as DNA, the CDR3 is TGTGCCAGTAGTATAACTAGCGGAAACACCGGGGAGCTGTTTTTT. V gene TRBV19 combines with J gene TRBJ2-2; TRBD2 matches 8 bases. Germline values: CDR1 LNHDA, CDR2 SQIVND (reference sequence). This CDR3 region has 15 residues. Trimming cost V 2 bases and J 2 bases; bases outside gene matches: 1.

This clone has a single count. Other DNA sequences of this sample code for an identical CDR3. The chain links TRBV4-3 to TRBJ2-7; TRBD2 aligns across 7 bases. With V trimmed by 1 base and J by 3 bases, 6 bases remained unmatched. This CDR3 is 15 amino acids long. CDR1 and CDR2 (germline): LGHNA, YSLEER. The CDR3 nucleotides read TGCGCCAGCAGCCAAGGGACTGGCGGGAGCTACGAGCAGTACTTC. Translating it yields CASSQGTGGSYEQYF.

This clone was observed once. V is TRBV7-2 and J is TRBJ2-7; D possibly corresponds to TRBD2 (7 bases). Deletions cut 1 base from V and 1 base from J, with 23 bases between. This CDR3 has 19 residues. The V gene's germline CDR1 is SGHTA and CDR2 FQGNSA. The CDR3 sequence is CASSLVPGGSYGWSYEQYF. The CDR3, as DNA: TGTGCCAGCAGCTTAGTCCCGGGGGGCTCCTATGGTTGGTCCTACGAGCAGTACTTC.

The V call is TRBV18, the J call TRBJ1-1; 7 bases fit TRBD1. Germline V gives CDR1 KGHSH, CDR2 LQKENI. The CDR3 totals 14 residues. The J segment lost 7 bases and the V segment lost 4 bases, leaving 9 bases of the junction unmatched. CDR3 DNA: TGTGCCAGCTCACGATCTGGGACAGTCTTTGAAGCTTTCTTT. Amino acid sequence: CASSRSGTVFEAFF.

The genes are TRBV28 and TRBJ2-7, with a possible D match to TRBD1 (5 bases). Deletions cut 8 bases from V and 4 bases from J, with 18 bases between. CDR3 length: 14 residues. Germline-derived CDR1 and CDR2 are MDHEN and SYDVKM. The CDR3 DNA is TGTGCCAGCTCTACGACAGATTTTAGGTACGAGCAGTACTTC. Its translation is CASSTTDFRYEQYF.

The chain combines TRBV30 with TRBJ2-1, with 14 nucleotides matching TRBD2. CDR3 size: 16 residues. Germline values: CDR1 GTSNPN, CDR2 SVGIG (reference sequence). The V and J ends lost 1 base and 7 bases, in that order; junction bases with no gene match: 6. The CDR3 is CAWSAAGTSGSNEQFF. As DNA, the CDR3 is TGTGCCTGGAGTGCAGCCGGGACTAGCGGGAGTAATGAGCAGTTCTTC.

The chain carries TRBV19 and TRBJ1-2; TRBD1 matches 11 bases. Germline V gives CDR1 LNHDA, CDR2 SQIVND (reference sequence). V dropped 5 bases and J dropped 4; count of bases not matched to a gene: 6. The CDR3 totals 15 residues. The DNA of the CDR3 is TGTGCCAGTAGTGCGGACAGGGGGCGCGCCTATGGCTACACCTTC. This translates into CASSADRGRAYGYTF. Variable domain in full (rest from reference TRBV19 and TRBJ1-2): DGGITQSPKYLFRKEGQNVTLSCEQNLNHDAMYWYRQDPGQGLRLIYYSQIVNDFQKGDIAEGYSVSREKKESFPLTVTSAQKNPTAFYLCASSADRGRAYGYTFGSGTRLTVV.

The V call is TRBV6-6, the J call TRBJ1-2; D is undetermined. This CDR3 comprises 15 residues. V lost 0 bases, J lost 3 bases, and 11 bases lay in between. The V gene's germline CDR1 is MNHNY and CDR2 SVGAGI (reference sequence). CDR3 coding DNA: TGTGCCAGCAGTTACTCGAGTCTAGCGGACTATGGCTACACCTTC. It translates to CASSYSSLADYGYTF.

J is TRBJ1-5 and V is TRBV27; D is uncertain. V was shortened by 5 bases and J by 5 bases, with 16 bases between the two germline ends. Germline-derived CDR1 and CDR2 are MNHEY and SMNVEV (reference sequence). The CDR3 sequence is 15 residues long. The CDR3 coding sequence is TGTGCCAGCAGTCCGGGGTGGGTGGAGGATCAGCCCCAGCATTTT. It specifies CASSPGWVEDQPQHF.

The chain recombines TRBV28 with TRBJ1-5, with TRBD1 identical over 7 bases. Germline CDR1 and CDR2: MDHEN and SYDVKM. V gave up 4 bases and J gave up 2 bases; unmatched junction bases: 8. The CDR3 sequence is 16 residues long. Here the CDR3 DNA reads TGTGCCAGCAGTTCAAGACGACAGGGCGGCAATCAGCCCCAGCATTTT. Translation gives CASSSRRQGGNQPQHF. The full variable domain, with the rest looked up from reference TRBV28 and TRBJ1-5, is DVKVTQSSRYLVKRTGEKVFLECVQDMDHENMFWYRQDPGLGLRLIYFSYDVKMKEKGDIPEGYSVSREKKERFSLILESASTNQTSMYLCASSSRRQGGNQPQHFGDGTRLSIL.